Listed below are T cell receptor beta chains from one sample, sequenced in a study of T cell responses to AZD1222 COVID-19 vaccine. This table comes from immunoSEQ multiplex PCR, and its TCRdb copy is limited to in-frame clones, with some not included. The profile shows under 200,000 clones, 94% of them singletons. The material was peripheral blood, obtained on day 0 of AZD1222 vaccination. The receptors shown here come from an adult in good health. Each CDR3 is given with its conserved first and last residue. The D gene is left open where the match is weak. Clone size is given for some rows only: seen once, a few or many times, or a class if the clone is expanded.

>TRBJ2-5|TRBV28|once|TRBD2
TGTGCCAGCAGTTTATTGAGGGGAGGGGAGACCCAGTACTTC
CASSLLRGGETQYF
>TRBJ1-2|TRBV11-2|-|TRBD1
TGTGCCAGCAGCCCAGAAACCGGTAGGGACAGGGGGCATGGCTACACCTTC
CASSPETGRDRGHGYTF
>TRBJ1-2|TRBV16|-|-
TGTGCCAGCAGCCAATCCCGGAATGGCTACACCTTC
CASSQSRNGYTF
>TRBJ2-1|TRBV10-3|-|TRBD2
TGTGCCATCAGTGTCGCGAGGGGGACTAGCGGGAGTGGTGAGCAGTTCTTC
CAISVARGTSGSGEQFF
>TRBJ2-2|TRBV2|-|TRBD2
TGTGCCAGCAGTGAACCAGCGGGGCGTACCGGGGAGCTGTTTTTT
CASSEPAGRTGELFF
>TRBJ1-4|TRBV5-5|-|-
TGTGCCAGCAGCTTGGGGGCTAATGAAAAACTGTTTTTT
CASSLGANEKLFF
>TRBJ2-2|TRBV9|-|-
TGTGCCAGCAGCCCGAGAGGGCACAACACCGGGGAGCTGTTTTTT
CASSPRGHNTGELFF
>TRBJ1-1|TRBV5-1|-|-
TGCGCCAGCAGCCACCTGTGGACACCGAACACTGAAGCTTTCTTT
CASSHLWTPNTEAFF
>TRBJ1-4|TRBV9|-|-
TGTGCCAGCAGCGTAGGCGGATCAAACAATGAAAAACTGTTTTTT
CASSVGGSNNEKLFF
>TRBJ1-5|TRBV6-5|-|-
TGTGCCAGCATCCCAAGCTATAGCAATCAGCCCCAGCATTTT
CASIPSYSNQPQHF
>TRBJ2-7|TRBV4-3|-|TRBD2
TGCGCCAGCAGCCCCGGAGGACTAGCGAGGCAGGAGCAGTACTTC
CASSPGGLARQEQYF
>TRBJ1-1|TRBV5-1|once|TRBD1
TGCGCCAGCAGCCGCGGACAGGACTGGAGGAACACTGAAGCTTTCTTT
CASSRGQDWRNTEAFF
>TRBJ2-2|TRBV5-4|-|TRBD1
TGTGCCACCAAACCCGGGACAGGGGCTTCCGGGGAGCTGTTTTTT
CATKPGTGASGELFF
>TRBJ2-2|TRBV3-1/TRBV3-2|-|-
TGTGCCAGCAGCCAAGTGGGGGTTGGGGCCGGGGAGCTGTTTTTT
CASSQVGVGAGELFF
>TRBJ2-7|TRBV6-4|-|TRBD2
TGTGCCAGCAGTGACTGCTGGCGGGAGATCTACGAGCAGTACTTC
CASSDCWREIYEQYF
>TRBJ2-3|TRBV4-3|few|-
TGCGCCAGCAGCTTATCGGGGTTTCGCACAGATACGCAGTATTTT
CASSLSGFRTDTQYF
>TRBJ2-1|TRBV5-1|-|-
TGCGCCAGCAGCCGCCGGGACCCCTACAATGAGCAGTTCTTC
CASSRRDPYNEQFF
>TRBJ2-7|TRBV11-2|-|-
TGTGCCAGCAGCTTAGCCAGGGCAACCTACGAGCAGTACTTC
CASSLARATYEQYF
>TRBJ1-1|TRBV7-2|-|-
TGTGCCAGCAGCTTAGTTCCCGGTGTGGCTTTCTTT
CASSLVPGVAFF
>TRBJ1-1|TRBV5-6|-|-
TGTGCCAGCAGCCGCGGGGGCACTGAAGCTTTCTTT
CASSRGGTEAFF
>TRBJ2-7|TRBV3-1/TRBV3-2|few|-
TGTGCCAGCAGCCCACAGGTGTCGAGTTACGAGCAGTACTTC
CASSPQVSSYEQYF
>TRBJ1-4|TRBV3-1/TRBV3-2|-|-
TGTGCCAGCAGCCAAGAACCAGTCTCCGGTGTCGGCGAAAAACTGTTTTTT
CASSQEPVSGVGEKLFF
>TRBJ1-2|TRBV4-3|-|-
TGCGCCAGCAGCCAAGACAGAAGAATAAACTATGGCTACACCTTC
CASSQDRRINYGYTF
>TRBJ2-5|TRBV27|-|-
TGTGCCAGCAGTTTAGGGCAGGGGGGCGAGACCCAGTACTTC
CASSLGQGGETQYF
>TRBJ1-2|TRBV4-1|-|-
TGCGCCAGCAGCCAAGACCGCGGGGCTAACTATGGCTACACCTTC
CASSQDRGANYGYTF
>TRBJ2-3|TRBV5-6|-|-
TGTGCCAGCAGCTTGGGGGAGACACGGGTAACTAGCACAGATACGCAGTATTTT
CASSLGETRVTSTDTQYF
>TRBJ2-2|TRBV2|-|-
TGTGCCAGCAGTGTAAGCGACGGGGAGCTGTTTTTT
CASSVSDGELFF
>TRBJ1-2|TRBV5-5|-|TRBD1
TGTGCCAGCAGCTTGGCCCCCTTGGGAGGGGGCAATGGCTACACCTTC
CASSLAPLGGGNGYTF
>TRBJ1-1|TRBV6-5|-|-
TGTGCCACCCTTAGGGGGAACACTGAAGCTTTCTTT
CATLRGNTEAFF
>TRBJ1-2|TRBV3-1/TRBV3-2|-|-
TGTGCCAGCAGCCAAAACGGGAAAACAGGCTATGGCTACACCTTC
CASSQNGKTGYGYTF
>TRBJ2-1|TRBV10-2|-|-
TGCGCCAGCAGTGATCGCGGCCGTTTTAGCTCCTACAATGAGCAGTTCTTC
CASSDRGRFSSYNEQFF
>TRBJ2-7|TRBV5-1|-|-
TGCGCCAGCAGCTTGGGAACCTACGAGCAGTACTTC
CASSLGTYEQYF